This entry lists 28 T cell receptor beta chains sequenced from one sample in a study of blood T cell repertoires in COVID-19. Clones were read by immunoSEQ multiplex PCR, and TCRdb kept only the in-frame ones, dropping some. The table lists over 90,000 clones, about 88% of them singletons, with about 2.9% in the top ten. The sample consisted of peripheral blood. Every receptor here comes from a man aged 45-65 years with active or convalescent COVID-19.

This chain uses TRBV27 with TRBJ2-1; D might be TRBD2 (6 bases). Germline values: CDR1 MNHEY, CDR2 SMNVEV (reference sequence). Trimming pared 5 bases from V and 7 bases from J, leaving 24 bases between. This CDR3 has 17 amino acids. The CDR3 sequence: CASSIRRAQGGSNEQFF. CDR3 in DNA: TGTGCCAGCAGTATCAGGAGGGCGCAGGGCGGCTCTAATGAGCAGTTCTTC.

This clone turned up a few times. J is TRBJ2-7 and V is TRBV10-2; D is perhaps TRBD1 (6 bases). The length of the CDR3 is 13 residues. CDR1 WSHSY and CDR2 SAAADI come from the germline V gene. The V gene lost 1 base and the J gene lost 6 bases, with 10 bases spanning the gap. The DNA for the CDR3 is TGCGCCAGCAGTGAGTTGACAGGTTCCGAGCAGTACGTC. Its protein product is CASSELTGSEQYV.

This chain joins TRBV5-1 and TRBJ2-7; possibly TRBD1 for D (6 bases). V dropped 0 bases and J dropped 4 bases, with 11 bases sitting between them. Germline loops: CDR1 SGHRS, CDR2 YFSETQ. This CDR3 comprises 14 residues. CDR3 protein: CASSLAGDFYEQYV. CDR3 coding DNA: TGCGCCAGCAGCTTGGCAGGGGATTTTTACGAGCAGTACGTC.

This rearrangement joins TRBV12-5 to TRBJ2-1, with a possible D match to TRBD2 (5 bases). The CDR3 runs 17 residues. V gave up 6 bases and J gave up 1 base, with 19 bases separating them. The germline CDR1 and CDR2 sequences are LGHNT and FRNRAP. The CDR3, as DNA: TGTGCTAGTGGCCCCACGTATGAGGGTTTGTCCTACAATGAGCAGTTCTTC. It encodes CASGPTYEGLSYNEQFF.

The rearrangement uses TRBV6-1 and TRBJ1-6, with D hard to call. The length of the CDR3 is 13 residues. Germline loops: CDR1 MNHNS, CDR2 SASEGT. The V end lost 3 bases, the J end lost 6 bases, and 6 bases lay between the germline ends. Here the CDR3 DNA reads TGTGCCAGCAGTGACGCGTTTAATTCACCCCTCCACTTT. Its translation: CASSDAFNSPLHF.

J is TRBJ1-4 and V is TRBV5-1, with 11 bases matching TRBD1. Germline lookup yields CDR1 SGHRS and CDR2 YFSETQ. The CDR3 sequence is 14 residues long. V lost 4 bases to trimming and J lost 7 bases; unmatched junction nucleotides: 3. The DNA of the CDR3 is TGCGCCAGCAGCCCCGGACAGGGGGCTGAAAAACTGTTTTTT. Protein sequence: CASSPGQGAEKLFF.

CDR3 sequence (DNA): TGTGCCACCAGCTTTGGGGGACATTCCACCGGGGAGCTGTTTTTT. Encoded protein: CATSFGGHSTGELFF. The genes are TRBV15 and TRBJ2-2, with D possibly TRBD1 on 6 matching bases. The CDR3 runs to 15 residues. Trimming pared 5 bases from V and 4 bases from J, leaving 14 bases between. Germline V lookup: CDR1 LNHNV, CDR2 YYDKDF (reference sequence).

This chain uses TRBV28 with TRBJ2-7; D possibly corresponds to TRBD1 (6 bases). The CDR3 covers 12 residues. V dropped 6 bases and J dropped 4 bases, with 10 bases sitting between them. CDR1 is MDHEN and CDR2 is SYDVKM in the germline V gene. CDR3 DNA: TGTGCCAGCAGGGCGACAGGTTACGAGCAGTACTTC. Its protein is CASRATGYEQYF. The entire variable domain, with the rest obtained from reference TRBV28 and TRBJ2-7, is as follows: DVKVTQSSRYLVKRTGEKVFLECVQDMDHENMFWYRQDPGLGLRLIYFSYDVKMKEKGDIPEGYSVSREKKERFSLILESASTNQTSMYLCASRATGYEQYFGPGTRLTVT.

This chain joins TRBV19 and TRBJ1-2; D possibly corresponds to TRBD1 (5 bases). CDR1 and CDR2 from the germline V gene are LNHDA and SQIVND (reference sequence). The CDR3 runs to 11 residues. Trimming cost V 6 bases and J 6 bases, with 8 bases left between them. CDR3 DNA sequence: TGTGCCAGTAGGCAGGGTAATGGCTACACCTTC. Protein: CASRQGNGYTF.

This rearrangement joins TRBV19 to TRBJ2-7; 9 nucleotides align to TRBD1. The V gene's germline CDR1 is LNHDA and CDR2 SQIVND (reference sequence). This CDR3 has 15 residues. J was trimmed by 0 bases and V by 8 bases; bases with no gene match: 8. The CDR3 loop is CASSRDRAPSYEQYV. CDR3 nucleotide sequence: TGTGCCAGTTCCAGGGACAGGGCGCCCTCCTACGAGCAGTACGTC.

This chain joins TRBV5-6 and TRBJ2-1, with TRBD2 identical over 14 bases. J gave up 4 bases and V 4 bases, and 7 bases lay outside the gene matches. This CDR3 contains 17 residues. Germline V gives CDR1 SGHDT, CDR2 YYEEEE. This CDR3 reads CASSERLAGGQYNEQFF. The CDR3 region has the DNA TGTGCCAGCAGCGAACGACTAGCGGGGGGGCAATACAATGAGCAGTTCTTC.

V is TRBV6-2 or TRBV6-3 and J is TRBJ1-5; 9 nucleotides line up with TRBD1. The ends lost 4 bases at V and 10 bases at J; junction bases unmatched: 8. CDR1 MNHEY and CDR2 SVGEGT come from the germline V gene. CDR3 length equals 14 residues. CDR3 region: CASSSADRGSPQHF. The CDR3 DNA follows: TGTGCCAGCAGTTCGGCGGACAGGGGTTCTCCCCAGCATTTT.

The chain employs TRBV24-1 and TRBJ2-1, with 15 bases lining up with TRBD2. J lost 2 bases, V lost 10 bases, and 2 bases had no gene match. Per germline, CDR1 KGHDR and CDR2 SFDVKD. The CDR3 contains 15 residues. CDR3 sequence: CATGTSGGTYNEQFF. In nucleotides, the CDR3 is TGTGCCACTGGGACTAGCGGGGGGACCTACAATGAGCAGTTCTTC.

This clone was seen once. CDR3: CASSGGTYNSPLHF. DNA of the CDR3: TGTGCCAGCAGTGGAGGAACATATAATTCACCCCTCCACTTT. The chain recombines TRBV25-1 with TRBJ1-6; D not certain. The CDR3 is made up of 14 amino acids. Trimming cost V 4 bases and J 4 bases, with 8 bases left between them. From germline, CDR1 is MGHDK and CDR2 SYGVNS.

This clone was found once. The rearrangement joins TRBV2 to TRBJ2-5; the match to TRBD2 covers 9 bases. Per germline, CDR1 SNHLY and CDR2 FYNNEI. The ends lost 0 bases at V and 13 bases at J; junction bases unmatched: 6. The CDR3 totals 13 residues. CDR3 amino acids: CASSEARGGLAYF. The CDR3 DNA reads as TGTGCCAGCAGTGAAGCGCGAGGGGGACTAGCGTACTTC. Complete variable domain (other parts from reference TRBV2 and TRBJ2-5): EPEVTQTPSHQVTQMGQEVILRCVPISNHLYFYWYRQILGQKVEFLVSFYNNEISEKSEIFDDQFSVERPDGSNFTLKIRSTKLEDSAMYFCASSEARGGLAYFGPGTRLLVL.

By share, this clone ranks as medium-sized. The chain has TRBV7-9 and TRBJ1-2; D uncertain. Trimming cost V 7 bases and J 4 bases, with 19 bases left between them. This CDR3 is built from 15 residues. Germline-derived CDR1 and CDR2 are SEHNR and FQNEAQ (reference sequence). CDR3 protein: CASTLREVGIYGYTF. Written as DNA, the CDR3 is TGTGCCAGCACCCTTAGGGAGGTCGGAATCTATGGCTACACCTTC.

The chain uses TRBV5-4 and TRBJ2-2; a possible D gene is TRBD2 (5 bases). The CDR3 extends over 15 amino acids. Trimming stripped 4 bases from V and 0 bases from J, with 10 bases between. Germline values: CDR1 SGHNT, CDR2 YYREEE (reference sequence). The chain's CDR3 is CASSPEGTNTGELFF. In DNA, the CDR3 is TGTGCCAGCAGCCCCGAGGGAACGAACACCGGGGAGCTGTTTTTT.

This clone showed up just a few times. The chain uses TRBV18 and TRBJ1-1; the D gene is possibly TRBD1 (6 bases). There are 13 residues in the CDR3. Germline values: CDR1 KGHSH, CDR2 LQKENI. Deletions cut 5 bases from V and 4 bases from J, with 11 bases between. In DNA form, the CDR3 reads TGTGCCAGCTCAAGGACAGAAAGCACTGAAGCTTTCTTT. Translation: CASSRTESTEAFF.

In DNA form, the CDR3 reads TGTGCCAGTAGTCTTCGCCGGACTAGCGGGGGGGCTATGCCCCCAGGATACTACGAGCAGTACTTC. This sequence encodes CASSLRRTSGGAMPPGYYEQYF. The gene calls are TRBV19 and TRBJ2-7; TRBD2 agrees at 15 bases. V was pared by 5 bases and J by 3 bases, with 23 bases of the junction left unmatched. Looked up from germline, CDR1 is LNHDA and CDR2 is SQIVND (reference sequence). The CDR3 is 22 residues long.

In this sample, this clone turned up once. The chain is built from TRBV28 and TRBJ2-5; a weak D match, TRBD1 (5 bases). Trimming shortened V by 3 bases and J by 2 bases, and 7 bases separated the two germline ends. The CDR3 runs 13 residues. The germline CDR1 and CDR2 sequences are MDHEN and SYDVKM. This CDR3 reads CASSLGRQETQYF. In DNA, the CDR3 is TGTGCCAGCAGTTTGGGGCGGCAAGAGACCCAGTACTTC.

This chain joins TRBV7-9 and TRBJ2-7, with TRBD1 as a possible D gene (6 bases). This CDR3 is 14 amino acids long. Germline V CDR1 and CDR2: SEHNR, FQNEAQ (reference sequence). V lost 1 base, J lost 6 bases, and 13 bases lay in between. The CDR3 is CASSLDSNRVEQYF. The CDR3 nucleotides read TGTGCCAGCAGCTTAGACTCCAACAGGGTCGAGCAGTACTTC. The whole variable domain, filled in from reference TRBV7-9 and TRBJ2-7, reads DTGVSQNPRHKITKRGQNVTFRCDPISEHNRLYWYRQTLGQGPEFLTYFQNEAQLEKSRLLSDRFSAERPKGSFSTLEIQRTEQGDSAMYLCASSLDSNRVEQYFGPGTRLTVT.

J is TRBJ2-7 and V is TRBV15, with 7 bases that match TRBD2. The germline gives CDR1 LNHNV, CDR2 YYDKDF (reference sequence). Trimming at V came to 1 base and at J to 7 bases, leaving 7 bases not matched to a gene. The CDR3 is 14 residues long. CDR3 protein: CATSRGGRVGEQYV. The CDR3 nucleotides are TGTGCCACCAGCAGAGGAGGGAGGGTAGGTGAGCAGTACGTC.

The genes are TRBV2 and TRBJ2-3, with TRBD1 matching over 8 bases. In germline, CDR1 is SNHLY, CDR2 FYNNEI. V trimming: 6 bases; J trimming: 1 base; junction bases outside the gene matches: 3. The CDR3 extends over 14 amino acids. This CDR3 is CASSSTGGTDTQYF. As DNA, the CDR3 is TGTGCCAGCAGCTCGACAGGGGGCACAGATACGCAGTATTTT.

The genes are TRBV5-4 and TRBJ2-3, with TRBD2 matching over 8 bases. The CDR3 totals 16 residues. In germline, CDR1 is SGHNT, CDR2 YYREEE (reference sequence). V lost 3 bases, J lost 4 bases, and 10 bases stayed unmatched. The CDR3 reads CASSWAGSGGADTQYF. CDR3 in DNA: TGTGCCAGCAGCTGGGCGGGGAGCGGGGGTGCAGATACGCAGTATTTT.

This sequence joins TRBV12-3 or TRBV12-4 and TRBJ2-1, with D perhaps matching TRBD2 (5 bases). This CDR3 spans 13 amino acids. The ends were cut back, 6 bases at V and 5 bases at J, with 11 bases in the middle. The CDR3 here is CASRVGINNEQFF. Written as DNA, the CDR3 is TGTGCCAGCAGGGTCGGGATAAACAATGAGCAGTTCTTC.

This clone was seen just once. The CDR3 loop reads CASTSEEETQYF. The CDR3 nucleotides are TGTGCCAGCACTTCGGAGGAAGAGACCCAGTACTTC. The chain carries TRBV7-6 and TRBJ2-5; D may be TRBD2 (5 bases). This CDR3 has 12 residues. Trimming took off 7 bases at V and 3 bases at J, with 9 bases between the two ends. Germline loops: CDR1 SGHVS, CDR2 FNYEAQ.

The CDR3 region is CASSPPAGGGQETQYF. The DNA for the CDR3 is TGTGCCAGCTCACCACCCGCAGGGGGAGGTCAAGAGACCCAGTACTTC. The gene calls are TRBV18 and TRBJ2-5; a possible D gene is TRBD1 (7 bases). Trimming removed 0 bases from V and 2 bases from J, with 13 bases in between. The CDR3 is made up of 16 amino acids. Germline loops: CDR1 KGHSH, CDR2 LQKENI.

This chain joins TRBV19 and TRBJ1-4, with 10 bases matching TRBD1. The CDR3 contains 12 residues. Trimming at V came to 3 bases and at J to 12 bases, leaving 1 base not matched to a gene. Germline CDR1 is LNHDA and CDR2 is SQIVND (reference sequence). The CDR3 reads CASSIGTGELFF. The CDR3, as DNA: TGTGCCAGTAGTATCGGGACAGGGGAACTGTTTTTT.